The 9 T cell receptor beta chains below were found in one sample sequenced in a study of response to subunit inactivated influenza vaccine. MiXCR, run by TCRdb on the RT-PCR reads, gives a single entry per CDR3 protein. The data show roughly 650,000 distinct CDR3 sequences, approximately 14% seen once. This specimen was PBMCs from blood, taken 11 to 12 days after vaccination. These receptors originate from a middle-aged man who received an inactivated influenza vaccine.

For the CDR3, the DNA is TGTGCCAGCAGCTTAAGGGGACAGGGGGCCCCCAATGAGCAGTTCTTC. Amino acid sequence: CASSLRGQGAPNEQFF. J is TRBJ2-1 and V is TRBV7-9, with 12 bases aligning to TRBD1. The germline V gene encodes CDR1 SEHNR and CDR2 FQNEAQ (reference sequence). There are 16 residues in the CDR3. With 2 bases clipped from V and 6 bases from J, the junction kept 5 bases outside the gene matches.

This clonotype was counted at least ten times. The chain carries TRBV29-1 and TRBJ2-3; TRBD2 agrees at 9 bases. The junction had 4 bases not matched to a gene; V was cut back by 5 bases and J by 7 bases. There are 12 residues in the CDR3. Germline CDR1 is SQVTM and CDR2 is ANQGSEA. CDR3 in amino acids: CSVRTSENTQYF. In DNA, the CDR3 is TGCAGCGTTCGGACTAGCGAAAATACGCAGTATTTT.

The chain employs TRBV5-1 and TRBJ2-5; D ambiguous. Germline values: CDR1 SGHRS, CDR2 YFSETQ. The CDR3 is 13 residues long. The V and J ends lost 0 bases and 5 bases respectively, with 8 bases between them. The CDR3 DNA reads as TGCGCCAGCAGCTTGGTTGGACCCGAGACCCAGTACTTC. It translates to CASSLVGPETQYF.

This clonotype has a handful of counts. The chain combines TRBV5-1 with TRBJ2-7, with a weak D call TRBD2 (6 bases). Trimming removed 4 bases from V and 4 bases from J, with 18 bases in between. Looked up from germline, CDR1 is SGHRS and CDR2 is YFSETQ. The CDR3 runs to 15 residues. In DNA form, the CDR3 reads TGCGCCAGCAGCCCACCGACCGGGAGTGGGTACGAGCAGTACTTC. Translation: CASSPPTGSGYEQYF. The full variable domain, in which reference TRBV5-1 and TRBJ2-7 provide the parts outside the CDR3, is KAGVTQTPRYLIKTRGQQVTLSCSPISGHRSVSWYQQTPGQGLQFLFEYFSETQRNKGNFPGRFSGRQFSNSRSEMNVSTLELGDSALYLCASSPPTGSGYEQYFGPGTRLTVT.

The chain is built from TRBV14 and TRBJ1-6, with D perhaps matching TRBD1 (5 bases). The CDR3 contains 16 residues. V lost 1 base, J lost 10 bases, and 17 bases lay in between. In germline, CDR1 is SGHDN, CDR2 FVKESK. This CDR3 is CASSQGPGRGGSPLHF. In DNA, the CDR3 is TGTGCCAGCAGCCAAGGTCCAGGACGTGGGGGGTCACCCCTCCACTTT.

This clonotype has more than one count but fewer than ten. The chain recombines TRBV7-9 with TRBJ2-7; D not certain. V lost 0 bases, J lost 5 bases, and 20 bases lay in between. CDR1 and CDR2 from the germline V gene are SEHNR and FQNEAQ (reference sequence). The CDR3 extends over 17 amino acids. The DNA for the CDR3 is TGTGCCAGCAGCTTAGCGTTCGGCCAGGAAGTAGGCCACGAGCAGTACTTC. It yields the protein CASSLAFGQEVGHEQYF.

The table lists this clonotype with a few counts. The CDR3 bases are TGTGCCAGCAGGCCCGCCGCTGCGGGGAACACCGGGGAGCTGTTTTTT. It yields the protein CASRPAAAGNTGELFF. This rearrangement joins TRBV6-1 to TRBJ2-2; a weak D match, TRBD2 (5 bases). CDR1 MNHNS and CDR2 SASEGT come from the germline V gene. Trimming removed 6 bases from V and 1 base from J, with 15 bases in between. The CDR3 runs 16 residues.

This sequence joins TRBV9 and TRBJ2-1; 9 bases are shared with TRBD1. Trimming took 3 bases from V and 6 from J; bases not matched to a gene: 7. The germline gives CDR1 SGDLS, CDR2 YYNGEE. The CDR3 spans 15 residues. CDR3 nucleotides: TGTGCCAGCAGCGCATCGGGACAGGGCCTCAATGAGCAGTTCTTC. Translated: CASSASGQGLNEQFF.

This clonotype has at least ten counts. The CDR3 DNA sequence: TGTGCCACCAGTGAACCCGGGACAGCTGCCGAGCAGTACTTC. Translated: CATSEPGTAAEQYF. J is TRBJ2-7 and V is TRBV24-1; the match to TRBD1 covers 7 bases. CDR3 length: 14 residues. Germline V gene lookup returns CDR1 KGHDR and CDR2 SFDVKD. With 4 bases clipped from V and 6 bases from J, the junction kept 8 bases outside the gene matches.